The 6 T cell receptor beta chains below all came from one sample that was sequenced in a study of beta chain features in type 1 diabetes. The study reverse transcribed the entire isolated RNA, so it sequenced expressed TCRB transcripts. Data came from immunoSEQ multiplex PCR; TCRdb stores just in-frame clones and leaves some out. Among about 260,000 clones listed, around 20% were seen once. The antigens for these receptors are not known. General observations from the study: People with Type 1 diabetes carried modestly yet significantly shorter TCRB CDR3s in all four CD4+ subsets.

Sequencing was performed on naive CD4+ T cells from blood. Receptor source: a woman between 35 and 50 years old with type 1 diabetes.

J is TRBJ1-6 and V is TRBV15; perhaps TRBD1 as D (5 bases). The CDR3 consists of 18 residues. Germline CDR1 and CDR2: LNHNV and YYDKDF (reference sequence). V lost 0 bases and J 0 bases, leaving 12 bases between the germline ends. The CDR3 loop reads CATSRDRDSSSYNSPLHF. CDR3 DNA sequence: TGTGCCACCAGCAGAGATCGTGACAGCAGCTCCTATAATTCACCCCTCCACTTT.

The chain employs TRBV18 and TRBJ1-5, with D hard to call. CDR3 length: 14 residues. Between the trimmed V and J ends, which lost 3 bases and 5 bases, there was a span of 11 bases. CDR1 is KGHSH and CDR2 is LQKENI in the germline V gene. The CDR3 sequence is CASSPTVGDQPQHF. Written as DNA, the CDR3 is TGTGCCAGCTCACCCACGGTGGGCGATCAGCCCCAGCATTTT.

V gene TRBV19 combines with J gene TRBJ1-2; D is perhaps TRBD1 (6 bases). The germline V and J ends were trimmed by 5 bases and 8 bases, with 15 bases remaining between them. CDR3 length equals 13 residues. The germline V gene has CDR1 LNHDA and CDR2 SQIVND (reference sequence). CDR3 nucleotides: TGTGCCAGTAGTGTAACAGGGACGGCCGGCTACACCTTC. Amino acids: CASSVTGTAGYTF.

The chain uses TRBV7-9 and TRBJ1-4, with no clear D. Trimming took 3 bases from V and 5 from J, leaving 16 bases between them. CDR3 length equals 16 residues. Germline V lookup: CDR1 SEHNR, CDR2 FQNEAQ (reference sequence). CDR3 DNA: TGTGCCAGCAGCTTTCGGCGTCAGGCTGGAAATGAAAAACTGTTTTTT. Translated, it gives CASSFRRQAGNEKLFF.

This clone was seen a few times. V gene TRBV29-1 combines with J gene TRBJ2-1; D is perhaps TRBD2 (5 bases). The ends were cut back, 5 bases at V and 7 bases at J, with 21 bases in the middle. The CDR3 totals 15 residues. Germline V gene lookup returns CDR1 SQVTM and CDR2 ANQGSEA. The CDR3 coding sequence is TGCAGCGTTATTTTCTCGGGCGGGCGGTCTAATGAGCAGTTCTTC. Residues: CSVIFSGGRSNEQFF.

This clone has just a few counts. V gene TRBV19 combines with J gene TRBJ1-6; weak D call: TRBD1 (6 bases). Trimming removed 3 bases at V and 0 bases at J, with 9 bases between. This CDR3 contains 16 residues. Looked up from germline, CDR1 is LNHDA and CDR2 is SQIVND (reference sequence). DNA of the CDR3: TGTGCCAGTAGTATCCAGGGGAGCTCCTATAATTCACCCCTCCACTTT. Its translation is CASSIQGSSYNSPLHF.